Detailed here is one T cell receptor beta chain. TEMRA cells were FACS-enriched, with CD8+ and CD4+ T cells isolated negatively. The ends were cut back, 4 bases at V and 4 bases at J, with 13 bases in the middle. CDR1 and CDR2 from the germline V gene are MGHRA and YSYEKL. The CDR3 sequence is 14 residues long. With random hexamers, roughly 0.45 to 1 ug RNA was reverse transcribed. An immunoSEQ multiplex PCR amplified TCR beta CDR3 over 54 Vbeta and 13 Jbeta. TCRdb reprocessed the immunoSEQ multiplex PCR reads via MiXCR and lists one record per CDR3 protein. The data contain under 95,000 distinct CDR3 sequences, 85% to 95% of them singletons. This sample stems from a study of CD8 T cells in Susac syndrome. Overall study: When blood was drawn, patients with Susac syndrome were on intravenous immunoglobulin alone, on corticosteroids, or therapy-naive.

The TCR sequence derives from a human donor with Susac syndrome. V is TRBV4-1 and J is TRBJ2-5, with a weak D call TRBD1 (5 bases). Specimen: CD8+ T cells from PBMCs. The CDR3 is CASSLSRVRETQYF. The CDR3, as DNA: TGCGCCAGCAGCCTTAGCAGGGTCAGAGAGACCCAGTACTTC.